This is a list of T cell receptor beta chains from one sample in a study of shared clonotypes between healthy human individuals. Profiling relied on immunoSEQ multiplex PCR, and the TCRdb table lists in-frame clones only, not all of them. The sample has roughly 850,000 clones, approximately 97% seen once. Input material: naive CD8+ T cells sorted from blood. Receptors were obtained from a man aged 25-40 years in good health. CDR3s include the opening cysteine and the closing phenylalanine or tryptophan. A D gene is named only where the DNA matches it firmly. Some rows mark clone size as missing; the rest say once, few, many or name a class of expanded clone.

- | TRBJ1-2 | - | TRBV7-8 | CASSLVGSYTF | TGTGCCAGCAGCTTAGTCGGGAGCTACACCTTC
once | TRBJ2-1 | - | TRBV29-1 | CSVEDPGARLYNEQFF | TGCAGCGTTGAAGATCCGGGGGCGAGGCTATACAATGAGCAGTTCTTC
- | TRBJ2-6 | TRBD1 | TRBV28 | CASEGGDSSGANVLTF | TGTGCCAGCGAAGGGGGCGACAGCTCTGGGGCCAACGTCCTGACTTTC
- | TRBJ2-3 | - | TRBV4-1 | CASSQGRLGQSTDTQYF | TGCGCCAGCAGCCAAGGGCGACTAGGTCAGAGCACAGATACGCAGTATTTT
once | TRBJ2-5 | TRBD1 | TRBV7-2 | CAIDRRQGAWETQYF | TGTGCCATCGACCGCCGACAGGGGGCTTGGGAGACCCAGTACTTC
- | TRBJ2-1 | - | TRBV7-6 | CASSLDFSSGSYNEQFF | TGTGCCAGCAGCTTAGACTTTTCCAGCGGTTCCTACAATGAGCAGTTCTTC
- | TRBJ1-2 | - | TRBV9 | CASSTFVGLYGYTF | TGTGCCAGCAGCACCTTCGTGGGATTGTATGGCTACACCTTC
- | TRBJ1-2 | - | TRBV14 | CASSPKSYFGGKYGYTF | TGTGCCAGCAGTCCCAAATCGTATTTCGGGGGCAAGTATGGCTACACCTTC
- | TRBJ1-1 | TRBD1 | TRBV5-1 | CASSFGTGGGGGTEAFF | TGCGCCAGCAGCTTCGGTACAGGGGGCGGAGGGGGCACTGAAGCTTTCTTT
- | TRBJ2-1 | TRBD2 | TRBV7-9 | CASSWEKRDALSYNEQFF | TGTGCCAGCAGCTGGGAGAAGCGGGACGCCCTCTCCTACAATGAGCAGTTCTTC
- | TRBJ2-7 | - | TRBV6-4 | CASNGDRGYEQYF | TGTGCCAGCAACGGGGACCGAGGCTACGAGCAGTACTTC
- | TRBJ2-1 | TRBD2 | TRBV5-6 | CASSRQREQYNEQFF | TGTGCCAGCAGCCGCCAGCGGGAGCAGTACAATGAGCAGTTCTTC
- | TRBJ2-5 | - | TRBV29-1 | CSVEIPGHQETQYF | TGCAGCGTTGAAATACCGGGACACCAAGAGACCCAGTACTTC
- | TRBJ2-6 | TRBD1 | TRBV2 | CASRRTGEAGANVLTF | TGTGCCAGCAGGAGGACAGGGGAGGCTGGGGCCAACGTCCTGACTTTC
- | TRBJ2-3 | TRBD2 | TRBV28 | CASISRIAGDHTDTQYF | TGTGCCAGCATCTCTAGAATAGCGGGAGATCACACAGATACGCAGTATTTT
once | TRBJ1-1 | - | TRBV29-1 | CSVEAGPTEAFF | TGCAGCGTTGAAGCAGGGCCCACTGAAGCTTTCTTT
- | TRBJ2-3 | - | TRBV7-9 | CASSPAAGASTDTQYF | TGTGCCAGCAGCCCCGCGGCAGGGGCCAGCACAGATACGCAGTATTTT
- | TRBJ2-5 | - | TRBV18 | CASSPTLEETQYF | TGTGCCAGCTCACCGACCCTGGAGGAGACCCAGTACTTC
- | TRBJ2-7 | - | TRBV29-1 | CSVLLSRGYEQYF | TGCAGCGTTCTCCTGAGCAGGGGCTACGAGCAGTACTTC